The sample holds many counts of the clone carrying this TCR beta chain. The germline V gene encodes CDR1 MNHEY and CDR2 SVGAGI. This CDR3 has 14 residues. V lost 2 bases to trimming and J lost 6 bases; unmatched junction nucleotides: 0. TCRdb analysed the reads with MiXCR anew, one entry per CDR3 protein. The sample includes fewer than 350,000 distinct CDR3 sequences, roughly 16% of them seen just once. This sample was taken from a study of T cell repertoires in cytomegalovirus infection. Background on the study: The public TCR beta signatures pointed to both CMV infection and matching HLA type.

Sample: PBMCs. V usage is TRBV6-5 and J usage is TRBJ1-5, with 11 bases matching TRBD1. This sequence was found in a human donor in good health (CMV status not recorded). Some clones in this sample may be carry-over from other donors' samples. In DNA, the CDR3 is TGTGCCAGCAGTTACGGGACAGGGGGTCAGCCCCAGCATTTT. This translates into CASSYGTGGQPQHF.